This T cell receptor (beta chain) was found in a study of blood T cell repertoires in COVID-19. Across the whole study: The United States, Italy and Spain provided the acute and convalescent COVID-19 samples.

This clone was seen a handful of times. CDR3 size: 14 residues. Trimming left V 0 bases short and J 12 bases short, with 12 bases between. The germline gives CDR1 SGHDN, CDR2 FVKESK. Measured with immunoSEQ multiplex PCR; TCRdb has only the in-frame clones, and not every one. The sample includes hundreds of thousands of clones, approximately 88% of them seen just once. V usage is TRBV14 and J usage is TRBJ1-6; no reliable D call. The sequencing input was PBMCs or T cells enriched from blood (not recorded which). The sequence was obtained from a woman aged 25 to 39 who had recovered from COVID-19. CDR3 coding DNA: TGTGCCAGCAGCCAAGACGCGGGGATTGGACCCCTCCACTTT. As protein: CASSQDAGIGPLHF.